Presented here are 7 T cell receptor beta chains from one specimen sequenced in a study of a mutant IDH1 vaccine in newly diagnosed glioma. The protocol was immunoSEQ multiplex PCR, while the TCRdb copy is restricted to in-frame clones and leaves out a portion. Seen here are about 56,000 clones, about 79% observed once, and the top ten hold 5% to 6%. Indicated time point: week 47, end of study. One vaccine dose held 300 ug of mutant IDH1 20-mer peptide and came with topical imiquimod. The antigens for these receptors are not known. This material consisted of PBMCs, taken from a glioma patient whose treatment included an IDH1 peptide vaccine. The receptor set was obtained from a man aged 45 to 65 with glioma.

The chain combines TRBV5-5 with TRBJ1-6; perhaps TRBD1 as D (6 bases). There are 16 residues in the CDR3. The V gene lost 6 bases and the J gene lost 5 bases, with 18 bases spanning the gap. CDR1 and CDR2 (germline): SGHKS, YYEKEE (reference sequence). The CDR3 sequence is CASTLGTGTNNSPLHF. The DNA of the CDR3 is TGTGCCAGCACCCTGGGAACAGGGACTAATAATTCACCCCTCCACTTT. The whole variable domain, remainder taken from reference TRBV5-5 and TRBJ1-6, is DAGVTQSPTHLIKTRGQQVTLRCSPISGHKSVSWYQQVLGQGPQFIFQYYEKEERGRGNFPDRFSARQFPNYSSELNVNALLLGDSALYLCASTLGTGTNNSPLHFGNGTRLTVT.

A few counts support this clone. V and J are TRBV4-1 and TRBJ1-1; TRBD1 is a possible D gene (5 bases). CDR1 and CDR2 from the germline V gene are MGHRA and YSYEKL. V was trimmed by 0 bases and J by 1 base, leaving 12 bases between them. This CDR3 region has 16 residues. The CDR3 sequence is CASSQDSGLGNTEAFF. The CDR3 nucleotides are TGCGCCAGCAGCCAAGACTCAGGGTTGGGGAACACTGAAGCTTTCTTT.

The chain couples TRBV6-6 to TRBJ2-3; 10 nucleotides match TRBD2. V was pared by 8 bases and J by 1 base, with 6 bases of the junction left unmatched. The CDR3 spans 15 residues. In germline, CDR1 is MNHNY, CDR2 SVGAGI (reference sequence). The CDR3 is CASSGLADRTDTQYF. For the CDR3, the DNA is TGTGCCAGCTCTGGACTAGCGGATCGCACAGATACGCAGTATTTT.

This chain connects TRBV19 to TRBJ1-5; D perhaps matches TRBD1 (6 bases). V was pared by 5 bases and J by 7 bases, with 15 bases between. Per the germline V gene, CDR1 is LNHDA and CDR2 is SQIVND (reference sequence). CDR3 length: 14 residues. The CDR3 DNA reads as TGTGCCAGTAGTCCGGGACAAGTTCCCCAGCCCCAGCATTTT. It translates to CASSPGQVPQPQHF.

V and J are TRBV10-3 and TRBJ1-4; 10 bases are a match to TRBD1. CDR1 ENHRY and CDR2 SYGVKD come from the germline V gene. The CDR3 spans 14 residues. The ends lost 3 bases at V and 8 bases at J; junction bases unmatched: 3. The CDR3 DNA sequence: TGTGCCATCAGTGACTTGGGACAGGGGGAAAAACTGTTTTTT. The encoded protein is CAISDLGQGEKLFF.

The chain combines TRBV25-1 with TRBJ1-1; no reliable D call. CDR3 length: 9 residues. Between the trimmed V and J ends, which lost 6 bases and 11 bases, there was a span of 7 bases. Germline CDR1 reads MGHDK; CDR2 reads SYGVNS. CDR3 sequence: CASSPCAFF. CDR3 nucleotide sequence: TGTGCCAGCAGCCCCTGCGCTTTCTTT.

The chain uses TRBV5-4 and TRBJ2-5; no firm D call. This CDR3 has 13 residues. The germline V gene has CDR1 SGHNT and CDR2 YYREEE (reference sequence). V was pared by 4 bases and J by 5 bases, with 12 bases between. The chain's CDR3 is CASSAYTEETQYF. The CDR3 region has the DNA TGTGCCAGCAGCGCCTACACGGAGGAGACCCAGTACTTC.